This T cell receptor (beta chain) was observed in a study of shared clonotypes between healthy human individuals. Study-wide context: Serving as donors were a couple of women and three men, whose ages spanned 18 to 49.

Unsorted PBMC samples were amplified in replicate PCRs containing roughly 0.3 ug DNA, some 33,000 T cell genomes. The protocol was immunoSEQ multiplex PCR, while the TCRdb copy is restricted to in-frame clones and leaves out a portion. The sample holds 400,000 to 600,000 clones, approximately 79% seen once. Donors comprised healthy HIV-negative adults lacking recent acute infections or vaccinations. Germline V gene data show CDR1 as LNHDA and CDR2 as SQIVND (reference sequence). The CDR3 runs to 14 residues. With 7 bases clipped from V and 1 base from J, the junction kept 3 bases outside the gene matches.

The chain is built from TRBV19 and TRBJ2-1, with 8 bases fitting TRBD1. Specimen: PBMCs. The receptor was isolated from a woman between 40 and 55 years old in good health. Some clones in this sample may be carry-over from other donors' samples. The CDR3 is CASNRQGSYNEQFF. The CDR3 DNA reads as TGTGCCAGTAACCGACAGGGGTCCTACAATGAGCAGTTCTTC.